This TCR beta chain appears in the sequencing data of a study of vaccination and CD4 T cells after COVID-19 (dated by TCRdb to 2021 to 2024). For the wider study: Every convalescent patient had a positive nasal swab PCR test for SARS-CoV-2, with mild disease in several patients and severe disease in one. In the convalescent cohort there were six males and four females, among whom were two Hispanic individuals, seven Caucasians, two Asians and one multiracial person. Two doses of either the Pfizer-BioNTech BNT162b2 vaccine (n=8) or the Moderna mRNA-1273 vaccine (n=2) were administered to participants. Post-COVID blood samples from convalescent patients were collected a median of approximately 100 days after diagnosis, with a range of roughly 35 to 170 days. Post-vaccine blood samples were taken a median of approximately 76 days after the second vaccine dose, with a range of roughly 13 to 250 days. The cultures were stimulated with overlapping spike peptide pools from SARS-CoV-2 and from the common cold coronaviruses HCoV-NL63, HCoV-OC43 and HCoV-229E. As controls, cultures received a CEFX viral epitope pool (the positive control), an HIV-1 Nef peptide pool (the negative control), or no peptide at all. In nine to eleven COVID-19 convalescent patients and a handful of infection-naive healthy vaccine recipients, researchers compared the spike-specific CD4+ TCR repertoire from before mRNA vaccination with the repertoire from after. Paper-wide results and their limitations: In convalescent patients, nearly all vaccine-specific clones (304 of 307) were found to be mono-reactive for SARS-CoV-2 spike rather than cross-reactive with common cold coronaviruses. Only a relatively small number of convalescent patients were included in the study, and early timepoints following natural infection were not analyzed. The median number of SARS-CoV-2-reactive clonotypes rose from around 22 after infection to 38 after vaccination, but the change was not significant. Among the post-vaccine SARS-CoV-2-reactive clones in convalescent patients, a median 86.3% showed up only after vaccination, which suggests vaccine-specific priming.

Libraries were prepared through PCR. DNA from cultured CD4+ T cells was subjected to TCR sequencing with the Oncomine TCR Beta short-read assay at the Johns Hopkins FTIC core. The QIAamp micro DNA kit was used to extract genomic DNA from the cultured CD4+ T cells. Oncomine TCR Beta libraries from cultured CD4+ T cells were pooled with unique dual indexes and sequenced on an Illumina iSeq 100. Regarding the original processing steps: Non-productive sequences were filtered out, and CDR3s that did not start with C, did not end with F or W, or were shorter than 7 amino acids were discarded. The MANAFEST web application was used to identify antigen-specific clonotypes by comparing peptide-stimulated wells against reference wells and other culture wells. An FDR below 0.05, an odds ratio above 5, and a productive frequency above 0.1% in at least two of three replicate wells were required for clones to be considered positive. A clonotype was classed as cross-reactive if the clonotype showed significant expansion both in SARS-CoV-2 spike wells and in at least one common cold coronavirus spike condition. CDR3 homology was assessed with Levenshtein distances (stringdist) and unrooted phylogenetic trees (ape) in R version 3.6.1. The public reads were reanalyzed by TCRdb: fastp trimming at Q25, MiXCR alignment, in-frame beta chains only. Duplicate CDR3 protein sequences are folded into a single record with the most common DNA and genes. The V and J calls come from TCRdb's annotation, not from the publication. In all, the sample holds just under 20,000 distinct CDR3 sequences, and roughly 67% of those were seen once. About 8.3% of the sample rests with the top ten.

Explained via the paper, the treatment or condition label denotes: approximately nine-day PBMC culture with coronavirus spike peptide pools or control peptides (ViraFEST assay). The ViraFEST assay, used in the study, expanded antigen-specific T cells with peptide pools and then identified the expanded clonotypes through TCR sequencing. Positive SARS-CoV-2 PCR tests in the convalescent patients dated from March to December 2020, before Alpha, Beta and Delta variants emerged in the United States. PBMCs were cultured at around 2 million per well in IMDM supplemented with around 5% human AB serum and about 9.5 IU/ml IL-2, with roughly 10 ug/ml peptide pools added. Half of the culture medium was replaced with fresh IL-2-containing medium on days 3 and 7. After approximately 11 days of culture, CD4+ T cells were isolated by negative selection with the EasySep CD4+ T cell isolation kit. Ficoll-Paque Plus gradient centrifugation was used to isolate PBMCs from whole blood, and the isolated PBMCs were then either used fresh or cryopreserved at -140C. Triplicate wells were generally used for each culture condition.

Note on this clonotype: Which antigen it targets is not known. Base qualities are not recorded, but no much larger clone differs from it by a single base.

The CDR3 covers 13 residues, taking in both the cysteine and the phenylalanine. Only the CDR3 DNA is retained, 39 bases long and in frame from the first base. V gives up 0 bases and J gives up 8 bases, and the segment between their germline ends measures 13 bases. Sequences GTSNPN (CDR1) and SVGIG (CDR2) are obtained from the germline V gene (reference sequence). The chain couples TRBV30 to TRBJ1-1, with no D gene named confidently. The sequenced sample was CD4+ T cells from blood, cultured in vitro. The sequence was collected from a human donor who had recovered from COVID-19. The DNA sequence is TGTGCCTGGAGTGTAAATAGGAGGGCCGAAGCTTTCTTT. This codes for CAWSVNRRAEAFF.